Below, 2 T cell receptor beta chains from the same sample are listed, as sequenced in a study of monozygotic twins with inflammatory bowel disease. TCRdb reanalyzed the 5' RACE reads and collapses them to one entry per CDR3 protein, without DNA. This repertoire includes 150,000 to 200,000 distinct CDR3 sequences. The sequenced sample consisted of blood. These receptors all stem from a human donor with ulcerative colitis or Crohn's disease, or a healthy co-twin of an affected twin (not recorded which).

J is TRBJ2-5 and V is TRBV7-2; as DNA is missing, the TRBD1 call by TCRdb cannot be tested. The CDR3 runs 14 residues. Germline-derived CDR1 and CDR2 are SGHTA and FQGNSA. The CDR3 loop is CASSPDRAQETQYF.

The chain links TRBV7-2 to TRBJ1-6. Per germline, CDR1 SGHTA and CDR2 FQGNSA. CDR3 length: 16 amino acids. CDR3 protein: CASSPLASSYNSPLHF. The variable domain in full, with the rest retrieved from reference TRBV7-2 and TRBJ1-6, is GAGVSQSPSNKVTEKGKDVELRCDPISGHTALYWYRQSLGQGLEFLIYFQGNSAPDKSGLPSDRFSAERTGGSVSTLTIQRTQQEDSAVYLCASSPLASSYNSPLHFGNGTRLTVT.